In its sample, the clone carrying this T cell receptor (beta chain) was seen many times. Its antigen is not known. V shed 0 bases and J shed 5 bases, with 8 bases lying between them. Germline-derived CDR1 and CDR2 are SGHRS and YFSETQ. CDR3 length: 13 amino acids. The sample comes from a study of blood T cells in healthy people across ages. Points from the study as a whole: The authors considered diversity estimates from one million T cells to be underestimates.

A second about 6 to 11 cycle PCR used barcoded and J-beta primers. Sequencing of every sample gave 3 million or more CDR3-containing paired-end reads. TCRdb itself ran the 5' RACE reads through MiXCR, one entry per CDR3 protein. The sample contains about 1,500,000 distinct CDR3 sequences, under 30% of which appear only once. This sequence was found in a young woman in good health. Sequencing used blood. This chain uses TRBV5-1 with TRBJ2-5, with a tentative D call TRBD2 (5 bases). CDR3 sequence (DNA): TGCGCCAGCAGCTTGGGACTACCCGAGACCCAGTACTTC. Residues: CASSLGLPETQYF.